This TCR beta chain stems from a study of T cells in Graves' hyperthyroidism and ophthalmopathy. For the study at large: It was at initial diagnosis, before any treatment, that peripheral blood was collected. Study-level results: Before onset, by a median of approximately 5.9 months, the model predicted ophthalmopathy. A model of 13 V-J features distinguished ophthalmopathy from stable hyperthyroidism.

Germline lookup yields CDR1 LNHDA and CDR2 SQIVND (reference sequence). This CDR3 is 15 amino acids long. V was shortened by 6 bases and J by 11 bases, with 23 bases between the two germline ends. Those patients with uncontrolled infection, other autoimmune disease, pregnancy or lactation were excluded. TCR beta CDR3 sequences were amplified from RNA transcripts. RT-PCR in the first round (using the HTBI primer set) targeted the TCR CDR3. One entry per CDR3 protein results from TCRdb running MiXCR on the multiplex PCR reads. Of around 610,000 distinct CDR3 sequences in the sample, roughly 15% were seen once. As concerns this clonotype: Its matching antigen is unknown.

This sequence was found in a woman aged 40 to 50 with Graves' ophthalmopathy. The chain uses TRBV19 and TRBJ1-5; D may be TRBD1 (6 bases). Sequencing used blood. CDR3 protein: CASRPGTNLRRAQHF. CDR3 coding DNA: TGTGCCAGTAGGCCGGGGACAAACCTTCGTAGGGCCCAGCATTTT.